This T cell receptor (beta chain) was retrieved from a study of T cells and Merkel cell carcinoma outcomes. Only in-frame clones appear in the TCRdb table, and some are missing; sequencing was by immunoSEQ multiplex PCR. This table holds about 19,000 clones, 82% found once. The receptor's source is a human donor with Merkel cell carcinoma. The source material was tumor tissue from Merkel cell carcinoma.

CDR3 region: CASSSNQGMGEAFF. The CDR3 nucleotides read TGTGCCAGCAGTTCTAACCAGGGGATGGGTGAAGCTTTCTTT. The V call is TRBV27, the J call TRBJ1-1, with D possibly TRBD1 on 6 matching bases. This CDR3 has 14 residues. V was trimmed by 4 bases and J by 7 bases, leaving 16 bases between them. Per the germline V gene, CDR1 is MNHEY and CDR2 is SMNVEV (reference sequence).